This record concerns one T cell receptor (beta chain) sequence. Clones were sequenced by immunoSEQ multiplex PCR, and TCRdb holds only the in-frame ones, with some missing. The data hold approximately 200,000 clones, with 80% to 85% observed a single time. The CDR3 runs 14 residues. Per the germline V gene, CDR1 is SGDLS and CDR2 is YYNGEE. Trimming shortened V by 6 bases and J by 5 bases, and 16 bases separated the two germline ends. This sample stems from a study of cytomegalovirus exposure and HLA in healthy donors. The TCR was taken from a woman in her thirties in good health and CMV-seronegative. The sequencing input was PBMCs. The genes are TRBV9 and TRBJ2-3; weak D call: TRBD1 (6 bases). Here the CDR3 reads CASTLGGTKDTQYF. CDR3 coding DNA: TGTGCCAGCACTCTGGGTGGGACAAAAGATACGCAGTATTTT.